The clone carrying this TCR beta chain was observed a handful of times. Looked up from germline, CDR1 is GTSNPN and CDR2 is SVGIG (reference sequence). The length of the CDR3 is 12 residues. V lost 1 base and J lost 10, with 11 bases in between. For repertoire sequencing, the TCR beta CDR3 regions were amplified from RNA transcripts. RT-PCR in the first round used HTBI primers; a second-round multiplex PCR followed. MiXCR was run by TCRdb on the multiplex PCR reads, yielding one entry per CDR3 protein. Altogether tens of thousands of distinct CDR3 sequences are present, approximately 47% being singletons, with the ten largest covering over 4%. The sample comes from a study of Graves' ophthalmopathy and Graves' hyperthyroidism.

Sequenced input: peripheral blood. This sequence originates from an adult woman with Graves' ophthalmopathy. The gene calls are TRBV30 and TRBJ2-1; TRBD1 or TRBD2 may be the D gene (6 bases each). CDR3 amino acids: CAWSGSGAEQFF. DNA for the CDR3: TGTGCCTGGAGTGGCTCGGGGGCCGAGCAGTTCTTC.